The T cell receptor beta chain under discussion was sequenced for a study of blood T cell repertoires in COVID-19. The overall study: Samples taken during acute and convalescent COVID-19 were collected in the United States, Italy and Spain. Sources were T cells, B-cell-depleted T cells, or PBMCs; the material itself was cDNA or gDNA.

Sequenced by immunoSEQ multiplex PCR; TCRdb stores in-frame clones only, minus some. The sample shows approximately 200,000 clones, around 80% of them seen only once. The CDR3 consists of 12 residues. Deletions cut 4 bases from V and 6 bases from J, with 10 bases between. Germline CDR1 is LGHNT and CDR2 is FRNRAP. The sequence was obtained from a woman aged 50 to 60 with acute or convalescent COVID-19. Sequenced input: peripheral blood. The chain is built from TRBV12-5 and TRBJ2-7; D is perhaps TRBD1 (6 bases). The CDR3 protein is CASGSLRGEQYF. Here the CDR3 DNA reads TGTGCTAGTGGTTCCCTCAGGGGCGAGCAGTACTTC.